Listed below are T cell receptor beta chains from one sample, sequenced in a study of regulatory T cells in long-lasting Graves disease. In TCRdb, the multiplex PCR reads were re-called with MiXCR into one record per CDR3 protein. Altogether a few hundred thousand distinct CDR3 sequences are present, around 15% being singletons, with the ten largest covering approximately 19%. A further study also used this sample, focusing on T cells in Graves' hyperthyroidism and ophthalmopathy.

The sequencing here drew on peripheral blood mononuclear cells (PBMCs), taken at new diagnosis, from a patient treated with antithyroid drugs. The receptors shown here come from a woman in her forties or fifties with Graves disease. Both conserved end residues are part of each CDR3. Each record gives: V gene, J gene, clone size, D gene, CDR3 protein, CDR3 DNA. D genes are given only for firm matches. Size tells how often a clone was seen (once, few, many) or the class of an expanded clone, and some rows leave it out.

>TRBV12-3/TRBV12-4|TRBJ1-1|.|TRBD1
CASSPGGNVNTEAFF
TGTGCCAGCAGCCCAGGGGGGAATGTGAACACTGAAGCTTTCTTT
>TRBV29-1|TRBJ2-5|.|.
CSVEGTDTQETQYF
TGCAGCGTTGAAGGGACCGACACACAAGAGACCCAGTACTTC
>TRBV28|TRBJ2-7|few|TRBD1
CASINTGTGLVEQYF
TGTGCCAGCATAAACACCGGGACAGGGTTGGTCGAGCAGTACTTC
>TRBV28|TRBJ2-5|.|.
CASSQGNQETQYF
TGTGCCAGCAGCCAGGGTAACCAAGAGACCCAGTACTTC
>TRBV30|TRBJ2-3|many|.
CAWTEGFTTDTQYF
TGTGCCTGGACGGAGGGGTTCACCACAGATACGCAGTATTTT
>TRBV6-2/TRBV6-3|TRBJ1-1|many|.
CASSFGFGTEAFF
TGTGCCAGCAGTTTCGGCTTTGGGACTGAAGCTTTCTTT
>TRBV7-9|TRBJ2-5|few|TRBD2
CAGSWQAGEETQYF
TGTGCCGGCAGCTGGCAAGCGGGAGAAGAGACCCAGTACTTC
>TRBV28|TRBJ2-1|few|.
CASRLLLSSYNEQFF
TGTGCCAGCAGGCTGCTTCTGAGCTCCTACAATGAGCAGTTCTTC
>TRBV19|TRBJ2-1|.|.
CASSNSGWRAYNEQFF
TGTGCCAGTAGCAATAGCGGCTGGAGGGCCTACAATGAGCAGTTCTTC
>TRBV5-1|TRBJ2-5|many|.
CASSLGGKETQYF
TGCGCCAGCAGCTTGGGCGGGAAAGAGACCCAGTACTTC
>TRBV12-3/TRBV12-4|TRBJ2-7|few|TRBD1
CASSLRGQGPYEQYF
TGTGCCAGCAGCCTTAGGGGACAGGGACCCTACGAGCAGTACTTC
>TRBV4-1|TRBJ2-5|.|.
CASSQVGGRQEEGTQYF
TGCGCCAGCAGCCAAGTCGGTGGAAGACAGGAGGAAGGGACCCAGTACTTC
>TRBV24-1|TRBJ2-1|many|.
CATSDSQGGLDLTGYNEQFF
TGTGCCACCAGTGATTCCCAGGGCGGGTTAGACCTTACTGGTTACAATGAGCAGTTCTTC
>TRBV9|TRBJ2-2|few|TRBD2
CASSPLGGRGDTGELFF
TGTGCCAGCAGCCCCCTGGGAGGGCGAGGGGACACCGGGGAGCTGTTTTTT
>TRBV10-3|TRBJ2-3|many|.
CAISGPRGDTQYF
TGTGCCATCAGTGGGCCTAGGGGTGATACGCAGTATTTT
>TRBV4-1|TRBJ2-1|.|TRBD2
CASSQRTSGNFWVEQFF
TGCGCCAGCAGCCAGAGGACTAGCGGGAATTTTTGGGTTGAGCAGTTCTTC
>TRBV19|TRBJ2-6|.|.
CASSIQQGSGANVLTF
TGTGCCAGTAGTATCCAACAGGGTTCTGGGGCCAACGTCCTGACTTTC
>TRBV19|TRBJ2-5|.|TRBD1
CASGDRGQETQYF
TGTGCCAGTGGAGACAGGGGACAAGAGACCCAGTACTTC
>TRBV6-1|TRBJ2-2|.|TRBD2
CASTDGPDGRPTSGRGELFF
TGTGCCAGCACCGACGGGCCCGACGGACGGCCTACTAGCGGGAGAGGGGAGCTGTTTTTT
>TRBV10-3|TRBJ1-2|.|TRBD1
CAANRDSNYGYTF
TGTGCCGCAAACCGGGACAGTAACTATGGCTACACCTTC
>TRBV27|TRBJ1-1|.|.
CASSKNPGREAFF
TGTGCCAGCAGCAAAAACCCTGGCCGTGAAGCTTTCTTT
>TRBV12-3/TRBV12-4|TRBJ1-1|many|.
CASSLLGRKNTEAFF
TGTGCCAGCAGTTTATTAGGACGGAAGAACACTGAAGCTTTCTTT
>TRBV18|TRBJ2-7|few|.
CASSPAGTFNYEQYF
TGTGCCAGCTCACCAGCCGGGACCTTCAACTACGAGCAGTACTTC
>TRBV4-1|TRBJ1-1|.|.
CASSFHTGSPEAFF
TGCGCCAGCAGCTTTCACACAGGGTCCCCTGAAGCTTTCTTT
>TRBV28|TRBJ2-7|many|.
CASSSRGEQYF
TGTGCCAGCAGCTCTCGGGGAGAGCAGTACTTC
>TRBV12-5|TRBJ2-5|many|TRBD1
CASGSGQGDWETQYF
TGTGCTAGTGGCTCTGGACAGGGAGATTGGGAGACCCAGTACTTC
>TRBV28|TRBJ2-7|many|.
CASTTPGRAPLYEQYF
TGTGCCAGCACCACCCCCGGCAGGGCGCCCCTTTACGAGCAGTACTTC
>TRBV28|TRBJ1-2|many|TRBD1
CASSNPGQRYYGYTF
TGTGCCAGCAGTAACCCGGGACAGCGATACTATGGCTACACCTTC
>TRBV3-1|TRBJ1-5|many|.
CASSPRYVGAYSNQPQHF
TGTGCCAGCAGCCCGCGCTATGTGGGGGCTTATAGCAATCAGCCCCAGCATTTT
>TRBV20-1|TRBJ2-6|few|.
CSAREVSGANVLTF
TGCAGTGCTAGAGAGGTCTCTGGGGCCAACGTCCTGACTTTC
>TRBV30|TRBJ1-2|.|.
CAWSPIGTATVSYTF
TGTGCCTGGAGTCCTATAGGGACGGCCACGGTTAGTTACACCTTC
>TRBV6-4|TRBJ2-3|few|TRBD2
CASSSAGVGSDTQYF
TGTGCCAGCAGCTCAGCGGGAGTGGGGTCAGATACGCAGTATTTT
>TRBV7-9|TRBJ1-3|few|.
CASSLAQRTSGNTIYF
TGTGCCAGCAGCTTAGCCCAGAGGACCTCTGGAAACACCATATATTTT
>TRBV28|TRBJ2-2|few|TRBD1
CASRPGDRGLSGELFF
TGTGCCAGCAGACCCGGGGACAGGGGGTTAAGCGGGGAGCTGTTTTTT
>TRBV2|TRBJ2-3|many|TRBD2
CASRGGLAGGSDTQYF
TGTGCCAGCAGAGGGGGACTAGCGGGAGGCTCAGATACGCAGTATTTT
>TRBV7-3|TRBJ2-1|many|.
CASSPGTPSYNEQFF
TGTGCCAGCAGCCCCGGGACTCCCTCCTACAATGAGCAGTTCTTC
>TRBV12-3/TRBV12-4|TRBJ1-5|many|.
CASSFGGEGQPQHF
TGTGCCAGCAGTTTCGGAGGGGAGGGTCAGCCCCAGCATTTT
>TRBV2|TRBJ2-5|few|TRBD2
CASSQGPGLATPVTQYF
TGCGCCAGCAGCCAAGGGCCCGGACTAGCCACACCCGTGACCCAGTACTTC
>TRBV5-1|TRBJ1-6|.|.
CASSTGSNYNSPLHF
TGCGCCAGCAGCACCGGGTCCAATTATAATTCACCCCTCCACTTT
>TRBV9|TRBJ2-1|few|.
CASSVGDAGYNEQFF
TGTGCCAGCAGCGTGGGGGACGCGGGATACAATGAGCAGTTCTTC
>TRBV20-1|TRBJ1-5|.|.
CSARDSFQPQHF
TGCAGTGCTAGAGACAGTTTTCAGCCCCAGCATTTT
>TRBV12-3/TRBV12-4|TRBJ2-3|many|TRBD1
CASSDRGTSRDTQYF
TGTGCCAGCAGTGACAGGGGTACATCCCGGGATACGCAGTATTTT
>TRBV5-1|TRBJ2-7|.|TRBD2
CASSLAGGRAYEQYF
TGCGCCAGCAGCTTGGCTGGCGGGAGAGCCTACGAGCAGTACTTC
>TRBV12-5|TRBJ1-5|many|.
CASANWGSNQPQHF
TGTGCTAGTGCCAACTGGGGGAGCAATCAGCCCCAGCATTTT